This TCR beta chain derives from a study of blood T cell repertoires in COVID-19. Study information: The United States, Italy and Spain provided the acute and convalescent COVID-19 samples. PBMCs, B-cell-depleted T cells, or T cells were the source of the cDNA or gDNA that made up the material.

As originally analysed: Scientists estimated how many nucleated cells there were by amplifying reference gene primers. Data came from immunoSEQ multiplex PCR; TCRdb stores just in-frame clones and leaves some out. The V and J calls and clone size are taken from that table; D and trimming were inferred from the DNA. The sample lists 200,000 or so clones, around 86% occurring once. The length of the CDR3 is 13 residues. V was pared by 6 bases and J by 6 bases, with 4 bases of the junction left unmatched. The germline CDR1 and CDR2 sequences are MGHDK and SYGVNS. The specimen sequenced was peripheral blood. The receptor was derived from a middle-aged woman with acute or convalescent COVID-19. The V and J genes are TRBV25-1 and TRBJ1-1; TRBD1 agrees at 10 bases. CDR3 residues: CASRTGGAAEAFF. Here the CDR3 DNA reads TGTGCCAGCAGGACAGGGGGCGCGGCTGAAGCTTTCTTT.